This T cell receptor (beta chain) was sequenced for a study of cytomegalovirus exposure and HLA in healthy donors. The wider study: T cells numbering about 179 million yielded approximately 120 million unique TCR beta sequences in an earlier analysis. General study points: TRBV6-2, TRBV6-3 and other indistinguishable V segments were excluded.

Amplification used 60 Vbeta primers and 13 Jbeta primers. Assay: immunoSEQ multiplex PCR; the TCRdb copy retains only in-frame clones and omits some. The sample has about 240,000 clones, approximately 80% seen once. Germline values: CDR1 MNHNS, CDR2 SASEGT. J was trimmed by 8 bases and V by 9 bases; bases with no gene match: 7. CDR3 size: 13 residues. In regard to this clone: Its antigen is not identified.

Sequencing was carried out using PBMCs. This clonotype originated in a woman aged 60-75 years in good health and CMV-seropositive. The chain recombines TRBV6-1 with TRBJ1-4, with TRBD1 matching over 9 bases. The CDR3 DNA is TGTGCCAGTACAGGGGGCGGATGGGAAAAACTGTTTTTT. It encodes CASTGGGWEKLFF.